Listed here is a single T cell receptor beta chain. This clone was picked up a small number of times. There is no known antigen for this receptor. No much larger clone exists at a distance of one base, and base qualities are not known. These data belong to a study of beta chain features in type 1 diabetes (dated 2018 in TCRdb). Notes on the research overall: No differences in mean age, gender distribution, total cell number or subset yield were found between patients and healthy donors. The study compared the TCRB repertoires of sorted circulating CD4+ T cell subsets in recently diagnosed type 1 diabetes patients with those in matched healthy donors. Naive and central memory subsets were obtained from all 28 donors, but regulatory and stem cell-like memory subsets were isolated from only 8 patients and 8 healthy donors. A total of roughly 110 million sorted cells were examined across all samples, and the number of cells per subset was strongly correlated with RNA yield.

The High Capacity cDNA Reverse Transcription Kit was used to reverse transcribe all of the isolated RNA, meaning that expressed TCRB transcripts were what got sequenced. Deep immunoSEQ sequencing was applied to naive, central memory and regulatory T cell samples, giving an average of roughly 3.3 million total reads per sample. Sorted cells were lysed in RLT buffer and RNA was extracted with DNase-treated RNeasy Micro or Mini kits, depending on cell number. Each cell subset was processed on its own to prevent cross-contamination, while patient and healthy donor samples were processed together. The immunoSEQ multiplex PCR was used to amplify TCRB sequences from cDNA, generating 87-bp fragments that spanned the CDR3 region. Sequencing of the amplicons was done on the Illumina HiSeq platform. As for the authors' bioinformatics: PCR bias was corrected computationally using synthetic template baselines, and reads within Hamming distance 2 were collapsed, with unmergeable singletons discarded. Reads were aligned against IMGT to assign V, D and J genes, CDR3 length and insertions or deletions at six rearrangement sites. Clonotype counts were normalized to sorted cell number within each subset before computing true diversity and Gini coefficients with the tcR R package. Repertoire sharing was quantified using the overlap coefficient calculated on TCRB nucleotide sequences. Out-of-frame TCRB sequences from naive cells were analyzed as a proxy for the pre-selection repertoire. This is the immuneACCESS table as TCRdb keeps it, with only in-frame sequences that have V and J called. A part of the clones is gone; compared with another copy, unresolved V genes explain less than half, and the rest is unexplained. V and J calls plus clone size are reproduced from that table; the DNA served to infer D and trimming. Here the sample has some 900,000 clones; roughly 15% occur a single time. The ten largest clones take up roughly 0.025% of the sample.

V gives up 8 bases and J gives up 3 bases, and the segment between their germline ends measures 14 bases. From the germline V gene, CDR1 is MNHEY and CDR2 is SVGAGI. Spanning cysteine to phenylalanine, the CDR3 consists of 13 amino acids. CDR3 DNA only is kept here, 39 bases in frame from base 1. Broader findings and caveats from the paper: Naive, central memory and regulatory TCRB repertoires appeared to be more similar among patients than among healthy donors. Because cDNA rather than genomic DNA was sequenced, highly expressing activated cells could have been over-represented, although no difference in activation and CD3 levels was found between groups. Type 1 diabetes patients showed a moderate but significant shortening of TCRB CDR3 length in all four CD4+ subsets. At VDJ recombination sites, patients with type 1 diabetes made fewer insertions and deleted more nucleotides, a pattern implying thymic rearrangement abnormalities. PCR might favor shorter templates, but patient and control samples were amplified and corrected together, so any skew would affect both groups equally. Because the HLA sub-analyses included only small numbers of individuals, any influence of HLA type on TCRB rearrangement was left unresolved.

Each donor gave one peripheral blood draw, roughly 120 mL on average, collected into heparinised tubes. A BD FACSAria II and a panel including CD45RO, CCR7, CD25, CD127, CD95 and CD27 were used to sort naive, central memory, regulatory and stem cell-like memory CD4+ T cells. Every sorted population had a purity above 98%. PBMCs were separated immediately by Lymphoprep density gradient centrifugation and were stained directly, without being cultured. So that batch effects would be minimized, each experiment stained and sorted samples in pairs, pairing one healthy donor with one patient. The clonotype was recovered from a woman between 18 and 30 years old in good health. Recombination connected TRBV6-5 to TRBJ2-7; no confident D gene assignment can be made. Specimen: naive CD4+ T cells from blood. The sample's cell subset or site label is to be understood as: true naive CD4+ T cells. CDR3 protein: CASGSLPSYEQYF. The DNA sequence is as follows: TGTGCCAGCGGCTCATTGCCTAGCTACGAGCAGTACTTC.